This T cell receptor (beta chain) originates from a study of tumor-infiltrating lymphocytes in oesophageal squamous cell carcinoma. One entry per CDR3 protein, called by TCRdb with MiXCR from the PCR reads. The sample records roughly 21,000 distinct CDR3 sequences, around 39% being singletons. In this sample, this clonotype turned up many times. This CDR3 is 14 amino acids long. V shed 8 bases, J shed 3 bases, and the junction held 6 bases outside the gene matches. CDR1 is MDHEN and CDR2 is SYDVKM in the germline V gene. This receptor was taken from a male donor with esophageal squamous cell carcinoma. The J gene is TRBJ1-2, the V gene TRBV28, with 10 positions matching TRBD1. Specimen: esophageal tumor tissue. The CDR3 here is CASRDRGVDYGYTF. For the CDR3, the DNA is TGTGCCAGCCGGGACAGGGGTGTTGACTATGGCTACACCTTC.